Here is one T cell receptor beta chain with its context. Its antigen is unidentified. The germline gives CDR1 MGHRA, CDR2 YSYEKL. The CDR3 runs to 12 residues. The V end was cut by 4 bases, the J end by 4 bases, with 4 bases between. The data belong to a study of cytomegalovirus exposure and HLA in healthy donors. Points from the study as a whole: The HLA-A and HLA-B alleles of most subjects were reportedly predicted accurately from TCR beta sequences.

PCR primers comprised 60 Vbeta and 13 Jbeta primers. Some clones are missing from TCRdb's copy, which holds only in-frame ones; the method was immunoSEQ multiplex PCR. The profile shows over 85,000 clones, around 79% of them singletons. Sequencing was carried out using PBMCs. This chain joins TRBV4-1 and TRBJ2-2; D is unresolved. The origin of this receptor is a young woman in good health and CMV-seronegative. The CDR3 spells CASSPSTGELFF. In nucleotides, the CDR3 is TGCGCCAGCAGCCCCAGCACCGGGGAGCTGTTTTTT.